This passage covers 29 T cell receptor beta chains from one sample sequenced in a study of cytomegalovirus exposure and HLA in healthy donors. In the PCR, 60 Vbeta and 13 Jbeta primers were used. Data came from immunoSEQ multiplex PCR; TCRdb stores just in-frame clones and leaves some out. The profile shows 170,000 or so clones, roughly three quarters of them singletons. The specimen sequenced was PBMCs. Receptor source: a woman in her 50s in good health and CMV-seropositive.

The chain uses TRBV7-3 and TRBJ2-1; 11 positions agree with TRBD2. Germline-derived CDR1 and CDR2 are SGHTA and FQGTGA. With 2 bases clipped from V and 9 bases from J, the junction kept 3 bases outside the gene matches. This CDR3 is 14 amino acids long. CDR3 sequence reads: CASSLGTSGTEQFF. The CDR3 nucleotides read TGTGCCAGCAGCTTAGGGACTAGCGGCACTGAGCAGTTCTTC.

The chain uses TRBV5-1 and TRBJ2-1; perhaps TRBD2 as D (6 bases). The V gene's germline CDR1 is SGHRS and CDR2 YFSETQ. The germline V and J ends were trimmed by 2 bases and 0 bases, with 18 bases remaining between them. This CDR3 spans 18 amino acids. This chain's CDR3 is CASSLPGREAYSYNEQFF. DNA for the CDR3: TGCGCCAGCAGCTTACCCGGGAGAGAAGCTTACTCCTACAATGAGCAGTTCTTC.

The chain carries TRBV18 and TRBJ2-7; 12 bases align to TRBD2. The V gene's germline CDR1 is KGHSH and CDR2 LQKENI. J gave up 2 bases and V 1 base, and 6 bases lay outside the gene matches. The CDR3 runs to 17 residues. CDR3: CASSPQRTSGVPYEQYF. The CDR3 DNA sequence: TGTGCCAGCTCACCACAGAGGACTAGCGGGGTTCCCTACGAGCAGTACTTC. Based on the CDR3 plus reference TRBV18 and TRBJ2-7, the full variable domain is NAGVMQNPRHLVRRRGQEARLRCSPMKGHSHVYWYRQLPEEGLKFMVYLQKENIIDESGMPKERFSAEFPKEGPSILRIQQVVRGDSAAYFCASSPQRTSGVPYEQYFGPGTRLTVT.

The V and J genes are TRBV6-5 and TRBJ2-7; 10 bases are shared with TRBD1. Germline-derived CDR1 and CDR2 are MNHEY and SVGAGI. The trim removed 2 bases at V and 2 bases at J, leaving 6 bases unmatched. This CDR3 spans 16 amino acids. The DNA for the CDR3 is TGTGCCAGCAGTTACCCCGGGACAGGGGACCCCTACGAGCAGTACTTC. Protein sequence: CASSYPGTGDPYEQYF.

V gene TRBV2 combines with J gene TRBJ2-7, with D possibly being TRBD1 (6 bases). Germline assignment: CDR1 SNHLY and CDR2 FYNNEI. V lost 8 bases and J 3 bases, leaving 17 bases between the germline ends. This CDR3 contains 14 residues. CDR3 sequence: CASAVPGQIYEQYF. CDR3 sequence (DNA): TGTGCCAGCGCCGTCCCGGGACAAATCTACGAGCAGTACTTC.

The chain joins TRBV5-6 to TRBJ1-2; 7 bases align to TRBD1. Germline lookup yields CDR1 SGHDT and CDR2 YYEEEE. V was clipped by 0 bases and J by 3 bases; unmatched bases: 8. The CDR3 spans 16 residues. DNA for the CDR3: TGTGCCAGCAGCTTGGGGACAGGTCAATTCCACTATGGCTACACCTTC. Its translation: CASSLGTGQFHYGYTF. Full variable domain (remainder filled in from reference TRBV5-6 and TRBJ1-2): DAGVTQSPTHLIKTRGQQVTLRCSPKSGHDTVSWYQQALGQGPQFIFQYYEEEERQRGNFPDRFSGHQFPNYSSELNVNALLLGDSALYLCASSLGTGQFHYGYTFGSGTRLTVV.

CDR3 nucleotides: TGTGCCAGCAGCTTAGCCCTCCCTATTGGAGAGACCCAGTACTTC. As protein: CASSLALPIGETQYF. V gene TRBV7-9 combines with J gene TRBJ2-5; unclear D gene. Per germline, CDR1 SEHNR and CDR2 FQNEAQ (reference sequence). The CDR3 length is 15 residues. V lost 0 bases and J 4 bases, leaving 12 bases between the germline ends.

The chain joins TRBV7-9 to TRBJ1-1; 7 positions agree with TRBD1. Trimming cost V 5 bases and J 3 bases; bases outside gene matches: 6. In germline, CDR1 is SEHNR, CDR2 FQNEAQ (reference sequence). The CDR3 consists of 14 residues. CDR3 amino acids: CASSLGTDYTEAFF. As DNA, the CDR3 is TGTGCCAGCAGCCTCGGGACAGACTACACTGAAGCTTTCTTT.

The chain employs TRBV4-1 and TRBJ1-2; 7 bases are shared with TRBD1. Trimming took 3 bases from V and 8 from J; bases not matched to a gene: 6. CDR3 length: 13 residues. The germline V gene encodes CDR1 MGHRA and CDR2 YSYEKL. DNA for the CDR3: TGCGCCAGCAGCCACCGAAGGGGGCAAGGCTACACCTTC. Protein sequence: CASSHRRGQGYTF.

J is TRBJ1-5 and V is TRBV4-2; TRBD1 is a possible D gene (5 bases). Germline assignment: CDR1 LGHNA and CDR2 YNFKEQ. V was trimmed by 1 base and J by 5 bases, leaving 6 bases between them. This CDR3 spans 13 amino acids. The DNA of the CDR3 is TGTGCCAGCAGCCAAGCGGGGGATCAGCCCCAGCATTTT. It codes for CASSQAGDQPQHF.

The chain uses TRBV5-3 and TRBJ2-5, with TRBD1 matching 7 bases. TRBV5-3 is an ORF; its function is uncertain. V shed 5 bases, J shed 1 base, and the junction held 8 bases outside the gene matches. This CDR3 spans 15 amino acids. CDR3 residues: CARRRYRGFQETQYF. CDR3 in DNA: TGTGCCAGAAGACGTTACAGGGGTTTCCAAGAGACCCAGTACTTC.

This chain uses TRBV19 with TRBJ1-5; a possible D gene is TRBD1 (6 bases). V lost 3 bases and J lost 11, with 20 bases in between. The CDR3 is 15 amino acids. CDR1 is LNHDA and CDR2 is SQIVND in the germline V gene (reference sequence). CDR3 DNA: TGTGCCAGTAGTATGGGCAGGGGCCCCTTCGGGACCCAGCATTTT. This codes for CASSMGRGPFGTQHF.

As for this clone: Sequence at one end of the junction differs from germline and may be a read error. The chain combines TRBV5-1 with TRBJ1-1; TRBD1 matches at 8 bases. The CDR3 sequence is 11 residues long. The germline V gene encodes CDR1 SGHRS and CDR2 YFSETQ. The CDR3 bases are TGTGCCAGCAGTTCTACAGGGGGAGCTTTCTTT. Residues: CASSSTGGAFF.

J is TRBJ1-6 and V is TRBV7-2; D is uncertain. The CDR3 extends over 15 amino acids. Germline CDR1 SGHTA, CDR2 FQGNSA. Trimming stripped 4 bases from V and 8 bases from J, with 15 bases between. The CDR3 protein is CASSSPSLKHSPLHF. CDR3 nucleotides: TGTGCCAGCAGCTCTCCTAGTCTTAAACATTCACCCCTCCACTTT.

The chain uses TRBV7-2 and TRBJ2-1; D perhaps matches TRBD1 (5 bases). Per germline, CDR1 SGHTA and CDR2 FQGNSA. This CDR3 spans 16 amino acids. The V and J ends lost 7 bases and 4 bases respectively, with 20 bases between them. Here the CDR3 reads CASNPLNGAFYNEQFF. The CDR3 DNA sequence: TGTGCCAGCAACCCTCTTAATGGGGCTTTTTACAATGAGCAGTTCTTC.

J is TRBJ1-6 and V is TRBV4-2, with no clear D. Germline CDR1 and CDR2: LGHNA and YNFKEQ. The ends were cut back, 0 bases at V and 0 bases at J, with 6 bases in the middle. The CDR3 has 16 amino acids. For the CDR3, the DNA is TGTGCCAGCAGCCAAGACCAGTACTCCTATAATTCACCCCTCCACTTT. Protein product: CASSQDQYSYNSPLHF.

V gene TRBV7-9 combines with J gene TRBJ2-5; 7 bases are shared with TRBD1. Germline V gene data show CDR1 as SEHNR and CDR2 as FQNEAQ (reference sequence). The CDR3 spans 13 residues. V was pared by 10 bases and J by 4 bases, with 9 bases of the junction left unmatched. The CDR3 DNA reads as TGTGCCACCCACCGAGGGGGCGGAGAGACCCAGTACTTC. Amino acid sequence: CATHRGGGETQYF.

The chain couples TRBV5-4 to TRBJ1-1, with 12 bases that match TRBD1. The V gene end was trimmed by 0 bases and the J gene end by 1 base; junction bases not matched to a gene: 1. Germline CDR1 SGHNT, CDR2 YYREEE (reference sequence). The CDR3 has 16 residues. For the CDR3, the DNA is TGTGCCAGCAGCTTGGGGGGACAGGGGGCGAACACTGAAGCTTTCTTT. This gives the protein CASSLGGQGANTEAFF.

This chain connects TRBV5-1 to TRBJ2-5; 8 bases are shared with TRBD2. This CDR3 is 16 amino acids long. The germline gives CDR1 SGHRS, CDR2 YFSETQ. V lost 1 base to trimming and J lost 1 base; unmatched junction nucleotides: 6. This CDR3 is CASSLFGGGVQETQYF. CDR3 in DNA: TGCGCCAGCAGCTTGTTCGGGGGGGGCGTCCAAGAGACCCAGTACTTC.

The genes are TRBV5-1 and TRBJ2-2, with a weak D call TRBD1 (6 bases). From germline, CDR1 is SGHRS and CDR2 YFSETQ. The CDR3 loop spans 15 amino acids. V lost 3 bases and J lost 3, with 12 bases in between. For the CDR3, the DNA is TGCGCCAGCAGCTCCAGACAGGACTACACCGGGGAGCTGTTTTTT. Translation: CASSSRQDYTGELFF.

This chain uses TRBV5-1 with TRBJ1-1, with TRBD1 matching over 9 bases. The CDR3 spans 15 residues. In germline, CDR1 is SGHRS, CDR2 YFSETQ. The trim removed 0 bases at V and 3 bases at J, leaving 3 bases unmatched. The CDR3 nucleotides are TGCGCCAGCAGCTTGGGGGACAGGGTGCACACTGAAGCTTTCTTT. This sequence encodes CASSLGDRVHTEAFF.

The CDR3 bases are TGTGCCAGCTCACCCGGACAGGGGAATTCACCCCTCCACTTT. It encodes CASSPGQGNSPLHF. The chain combines TRBV18 with TRBJ1-6, with 9 bases fitting TRBD1. Germline CDR1 is KGHSH and CDR2 is LQKENI. This CDR3 is 14 amino acids long. J was trimmed by 7 bases and V by 3 bases; bases with no gene match: 1.

Remarks on this clone: An end of the junction does not agree with germline; a read error may underlie this. V usage is TRBV19 and J usage is TRBJ1-1; D not resolved. Germline-derived CDR1 and CDR2 are LNHDA and SQIVND (reference sequence). The CDR3 contains 11 residues. The CDR3 spells CMSSSNTEAFF. In nucleotides, the CDR3 is TGCATGTCCAGTTCGAACACTGAAGCTTTCTTT.

In this sample, this clone turned up once. The chain links TRBV19 to TRBJ2-3; 13 bases agree with TRBD2. The germline V gene has CDR1 LNHDA and CDR2 SQIVND (reference sequence). This CDR3 contains 17 residues. Trimming cost V 1 base and J 11 bases; bases outside gene matches: 12. This chain's CDR3 is CASSIGGTSGAQDKQYF. In nucleotides, the CDR3 is TGTGCCAGTAGTATAGGGGGGACTAGCGGGGCACAGGACAAGCAGTATTTT.

The chain has TRBV11-1 and TRBJ1-4; 8 nucleotides match TRBD1. The V segment lost 3 bases and the J segment 4 bases; nucleotides outside the gene matches: 7. Per germline, CDR1 SGHAT and CDR2 FQDESV (reference sequence). This CDR3 comprises 16 residues. CDR3 residues: CASSFGRGRVNEKLFF. CDR3 sequence (DNA): TGTGCCAGCAGCTTCGGCAGGGGGCGTGTTAATGAAAAACTGTTTTTT.

This chain uses TRBV5-4 with TRBJ1-1; D is unclear. The germline gives CDR1 SGHNT, CDR2 YYREEE (reference sequence). Trimming removed 0 bases at V and 7 bases at J, with 10 bases between. The length of the CDR3 is 13 residues. CDR3: CASSLDPRLEAFF. The CDR3 DNA is TGTGCCAGCAGCTTGGACCCCAGGCTTGAAGCTTTCTTT.

The rearrangement links TRBV7-3 to TRBJ2-1; 10 positions agree with TRBD2. V dropped 5 bases and J dropped 6; count of bases not matched to a gene: 10. CDR1 is SGHTA, CDR2 FQGTGA, per germline. The CDR3 covers 16 residues. DNA for the CDR3: TGTGCCAGCAGCGAGAACAGCGGGGGGGCGAGCAATGAGCAGTTCTTC. Its protein is CASSENSGGASNEQFF. Variable domain in full (rest from reference TRBV7-3 and TRBJ2-1): GAGVSQTPSNKVTEKGKYVELRCDPISGHTALYWYRQSLGQGPEFLIYFQGTGAADDSGLPNDRFFAVRPEGSVSTLKIQRTERGDSAVYLCASSENSGGASNEQFFGPGTRLTVL.

V is TRBV10-3 and J is TRBJ2-1; TRBD2 aligns across 7 bases. CDR1 ENHRY and CDR2 SYGVKD come from the germline V gene. V shed 11 bases, J shed 6 bases, and the junction held 13 bases outside the gene matches. The length of the CDR3 is 14 residues. The CDR3 DNA reads as TGTGCCGCCCTTGGGGGTTGGGGGGGCAATGAGCAGTTCTTC. Protein: CAALGGWGGNEQFF.

The rearrangement links TRBV7-9 to TRBJ2-2, with D perhaps TRBD2 (7 bases). CDR1 and CDR2 (germline): SEHNR, FQNEAQ (reference sequence). The ends were cut back, 3 bases at V and 2 bases at J, with 19 bases in the middle. This CDR3 has 18 amino acids. CDR3 residues: CASSLFGRGRGNTGELFF. The CDR3 bases are TGTGCCAGCAGCTTGTTTGGGCGGGGGCGAGGAAACACCGGGGAGCTGTTTTTT.